This T cell receptor (beta chain) was recovered during a study of T-cell memory formation after mild COVID-19. The V segment lost 5 bases and the J segment 3 bases; nucleotides outside the gene matches: 7. Germline V gene lookup returns CDR1 SGHVS and CDR2 FNYEAQ. The CDR3 spans 15 residues. Each CDR3 protein is one row after TCRdb ran MiXCR on the 5' RACE reads. The repertoire has about 320,000 distinct CDR3 sequences, around an eighth of them found once; the top ten carry about 21%. The chain combines TRBV7-6 with TRBJ2-3; 8 positions match TRBD1. The sequenced sample consisted of PBMCs or a T cell subset sorted from them (not recorded which). The receptor comes from a man between 18 and 35 years old who had mild COVID-19 (a few samples of this study predate the infection). Cell type and time point are not known. Here the CDR3 DNA reads TGTGCCAGCAGCACTACGGACAGGGCGACAGATACGCAGTATTTT. Translating it yields CASSTTDRATDTQYF.